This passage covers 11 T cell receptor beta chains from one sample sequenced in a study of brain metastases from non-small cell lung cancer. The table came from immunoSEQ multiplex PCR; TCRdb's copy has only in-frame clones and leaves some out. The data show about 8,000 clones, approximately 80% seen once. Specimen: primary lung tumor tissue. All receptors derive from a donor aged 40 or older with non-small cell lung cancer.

Here the CDR3 DNA reads TGTGCCAGCATAGCACAGGTCCTTAATCAGCCCCAGCATTTT. This encodes CASIAQVLNQPQHF. The J gene is TRBJ1-5, the V gene TRBV6-5, with TRBD1 as a possible D gene (5 bases). This CDR3 comprises 14 residues. CDR1 and CDR2 (germline): MNHEY, SVGAGI. Trimming shortened V by 7 bases and J by 4 bases, and 14 bases separated the two germline ends.

CDR3 sequence (DNA): TGTGCCAGCAGCTTAACCTTGGATGGCTACACCTTC. Protein product: CASSLTLDGYTF. V usage is TRBV7-9 and J usage is TRBJ1-2; D is uncertain. Between the trimmed V and J ends, which lost 2 bases and 6 bases, there was a span of 7 bases. CDR3 length equals 12 residues. Germline CDR1 SEHNR, CDR2 FQNEAQ (reference sequence).

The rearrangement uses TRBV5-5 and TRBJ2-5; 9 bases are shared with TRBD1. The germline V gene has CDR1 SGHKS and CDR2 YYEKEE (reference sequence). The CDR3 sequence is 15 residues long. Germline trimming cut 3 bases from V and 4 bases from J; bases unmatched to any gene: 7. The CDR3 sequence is CASSWGQGGGETQYF. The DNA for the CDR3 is TGTGCCAGCAGCTGGGGACAGGGAGGAGGAGAGACCCAGTACTTC.

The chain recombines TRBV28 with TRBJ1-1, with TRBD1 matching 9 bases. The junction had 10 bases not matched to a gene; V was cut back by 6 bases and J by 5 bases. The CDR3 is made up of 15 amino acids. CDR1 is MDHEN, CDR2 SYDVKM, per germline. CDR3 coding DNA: TGTGCCAGCAGCCTGGGACAGGGATTTAGGACTGAAGCTTTCTTT. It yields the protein CASSLGQGFRTEAFF.

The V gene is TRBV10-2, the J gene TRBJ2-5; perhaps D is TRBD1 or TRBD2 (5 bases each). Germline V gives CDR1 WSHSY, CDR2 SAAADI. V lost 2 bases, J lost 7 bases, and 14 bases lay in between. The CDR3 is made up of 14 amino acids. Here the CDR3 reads CASSELGRDGTQYF. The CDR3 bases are TGCGCCAGCAGTGAGCTTGGCAGGGACGGGACCCAGTACTTC.

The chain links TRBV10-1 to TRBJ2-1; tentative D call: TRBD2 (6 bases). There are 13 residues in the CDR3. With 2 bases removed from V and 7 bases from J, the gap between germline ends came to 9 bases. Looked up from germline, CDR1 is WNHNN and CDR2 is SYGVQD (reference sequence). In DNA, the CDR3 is TGCGCCAGCAGTGAGAGGGAGGTGAATGAGCAGTTCTTC. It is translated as CASSEREVNEQFF.

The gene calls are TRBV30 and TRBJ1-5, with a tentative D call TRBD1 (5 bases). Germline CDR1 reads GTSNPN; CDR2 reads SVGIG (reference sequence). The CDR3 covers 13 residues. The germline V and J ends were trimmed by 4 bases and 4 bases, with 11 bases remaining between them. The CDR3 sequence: CAWTRGTNQPQHF. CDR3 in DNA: TGTGCCTGGACGAGGGGCACGAATCAGCCCCAGCATTTT.

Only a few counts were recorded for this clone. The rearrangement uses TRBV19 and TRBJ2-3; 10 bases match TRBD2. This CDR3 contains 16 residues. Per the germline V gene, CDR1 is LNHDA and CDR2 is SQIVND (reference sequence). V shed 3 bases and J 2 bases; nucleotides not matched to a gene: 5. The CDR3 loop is CASSIGSGGTTDTQYF. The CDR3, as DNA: TGTGCCAGTAGTATCGGTAGCGGGGGGACCACAGATACGCAGTATTTT.

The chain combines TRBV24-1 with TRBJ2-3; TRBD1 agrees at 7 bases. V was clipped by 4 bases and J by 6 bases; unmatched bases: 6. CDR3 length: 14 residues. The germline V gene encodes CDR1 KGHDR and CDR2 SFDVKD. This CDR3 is CATSEEDRADTQYF. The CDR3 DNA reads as TGTGCCACCAGTGAGGAAGACAGGGCGGATACGCAGTATTTT.

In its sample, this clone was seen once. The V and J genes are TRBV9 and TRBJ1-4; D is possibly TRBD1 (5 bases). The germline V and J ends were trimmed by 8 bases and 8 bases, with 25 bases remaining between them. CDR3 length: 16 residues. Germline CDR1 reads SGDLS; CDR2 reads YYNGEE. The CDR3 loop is CASSSGRESSGEKLFF. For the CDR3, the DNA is TGTGCCAGTTCATCAGGGAGGGAAAGCTCCGGAGAAAAACTGTTTTTT. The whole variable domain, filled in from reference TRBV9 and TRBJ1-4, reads DSGVTQTPKHLITATGQRVTLRCSPRSGDLSVYWYQQSLDQGLQFLIQYYNGEERAKGNILERFSAQQFPDLHSELNLSSLELGDSALYFCASSSGRESSGEKLFFGSGTQLSVL.

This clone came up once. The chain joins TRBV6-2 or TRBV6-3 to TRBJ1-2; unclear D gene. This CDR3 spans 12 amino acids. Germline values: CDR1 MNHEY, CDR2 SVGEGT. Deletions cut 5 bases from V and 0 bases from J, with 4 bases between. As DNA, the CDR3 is TGTGCCAGCAGTGGGGCTAACTATGGCTACACCTTC. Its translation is CASSGANYGYTF.